The entry below describes one TCR beta chain. Antigen: not known. This record belongs to a study of T cell responses to AZD1222 COVID-19 vaccine. Some clones are missing from TCRdb's copy, which holds only in-frame ones; the method was immunoSEQ multiplex PCR. The data show some 130,000 clones, about 87% seen once. Study-wide points: Clonal diversity was possibly underestimated; the donors were predominantly white British and more often female. Among vaccine-associated CD4 TCRs, coverage spanned spike, with dominance at 160-218 and 743-854. Once two AZD1222 doses were given, Spike-specific TCR breadth and depth went up.

The sequence derives from an adult in good health. This sample comprised peripheral blood, obtained on day 0 of AZD1222 vaccination.

CDR3 protein: CASSQEGTGFRQPQHF. The CDR3 nucleotides are TGTGCCAGCAGCCAAGAGGGGACAGGGTTTCGGCAGCCCCAGCATTTT. V usage is TRBV3-1 (or the pseudogene TRBV3-2) and J usage is TRBJ1-5, with 9 bases that match TRBD1. Germline CDR1 is LGHDT and CDR2 is YNNKEL (reference sequence). This CDR3 spans 16 amino acids. J gave up 7 bases and V 0 bases, and 7 bases lay outside the gene matches.